The 10 T cell receptor beta chains below all came from one sample that was sequenced in a study of shared clonotypes between healthy human individuals. TCRdb's copy holds only in-frame clones and misses some; the assay was immunoSEQ multiplex PCR. The sample contains 1 million to 1.3 million clones, approximately 78% of which appear only once. Material for sequencing was memory CD4+ T cells from PBMCs. The subset is: CD45RA-negative fraction. Receptor source: a man younger than 35 in good health. Some clones in this sample may be carry-over from other donors' samples.

This clone was counted at least ten times. This rearrangement joins TRBV12-2 to TRBJ1-2. TRBV12-2 is designated a pseudogene. The CDR3 has 16 residues. Here the CDR3 DNA reads TGTGCAAGTCGCTTAGGCCAGGGAGTATTAGCCTATGGCTACACCTTC. Translation: CASRLGQGVLAYGYTF.

V and J are TRBV30 and TRBJ1-4, with TRBD1 matching over 7 bases. The CDR3 is made up of 15 amino acids. Germline CDR1 and CDR2: GTSNPN and SVGIG (reference sequence). J gave up 8 bases and V 0 bases, and 9 bases lay outside the gene matches. CDR3 sequence reads: CAWSVKGAQFEKLFF. CDR3 nucleotide sequence: TGTGCCTGGAGTGTAAAGGGGGCCCAATTCGAAAAACTGTTTTTT.

The chain couples TRBV28 to TRBJ1-2, with 8 bases fitting TRBD1. Germline trimming cut 4 bases from V and 8 bases from J; bases unmatched to any gene: 6. The CDR3 loop spans 13 amino acids. Germline-derived CDR1 and CDR2 are MDHEN and SYDVKM. CDR3 in amino acids: CASSSGTGRGYTF. CDR3 nucleotides: TGTGCCAGCAGTTCCGGGACAGGAAGAGGCTACACCTTC.

The chain uses TRBV9 and TRBJ1-2, with 9 bases matching TRBD1. Unmatched junction bases numbered 20, after V lost 10 bases and J lost 7 bases. Germline V gene data show CDR1 as SGDLS and CDR2 as YYNGEE. This CDR3 has 16 residues. As DNA, the CDR3 is TGTGCCTCGTCCGGGACAGGGCCTTTTGGTAGTGCTGGCTACACCTTC. Amino acid sequence: CASSGTGPFGSAGYTF.

This chain links TRBV9 with TRBJ1-1, with D maybe TRBD1 (5 bases). There are 14 residues in the CDR3. Germline V gives CDR1 SGDLS, CDR2 YYNGEE. Trimming removed 0 bases at V and 5 bases at J, with 11 bases between. The CDR3 DNA follows: TGTGCCAGCAGCGTAGGCGGGGGGACTACTGAAGCTTTCTTT. Amino acids: CASSVGGGTTEAFF.

The chain recombines TRBV28 with TRBJ2-7, with TRBD1 identical over 8 bases. The CDR3 is 15 residues long. Germline trimming cut 6 bases from V and 6 bases from J; bases unmatched to any gene: 13. The germline gives CDR1 MDHEN, CDR2 SYDVKM. This CDR3 reads CASRASRTGSGEQYF. The CDR3 DNA reads TGTGCCAGCAGAGCTTCAAGGACAGGGAGCGGCGAGCAGTACTTC. Together with reference TRBV28 and TRBJ2-7, the CDR3 gives the full variable domain: DVKVTQSSRYLVKRTGEKVFLECVQDMDHENMFWYRQDPGLGLRLIYFSYDVKMKEKGDIPEGYSVSREKKERFSLILESASTNQTSMYLCASRASRTGSGEQYFGPGTRLTVT.

This rearrangement joins TRBV18 to TRBJ2-7, with D tentatively TRBD1 (6 bases). CDR1 is KGHSH and CDR2 is LQKENI in the germline V gene. V was pared by 2 bases and J by 4 bases, with 15 bases between. This CDR3 is built from 15 residues. CDR3 bases: TGTGCCAGCTCACCAGGGACAACTCTCGTTTACGAGCAGTACTTC. Translation: CASSPGTTLVYEQYF.

The V call is TRBV10-3, the J call TRBJ2-5; no reliable D call. This CDR3 is 16 amino acids long. Deletions cut 2 bases from V and 8 bases from J, with 21 bases between. Germline V gene lookup returns CDR1 ENHRY and CDR2 SYGVKD. The CDR3 is CAISELNTRTLATQYF. The CDR3 DNA sequence: TGTGCCATCAGTGAGCTGAACACCCGTACCCTGGCCACCCAGTACTTC.

The rearrangement joins TRBV7-9 to TRBJ2-1, with D perhaps given as TRBD1 or TRBD2 (6 bases each). V lost 4 bases to trimming and J lost 7 bases, with 17 bases between them. CDR3 length: 15 amino acids. CDR1 is SEHNR and CDR2 is FQNEAQ in the germline V gene (reference sequence). DNA for the CDR3: TGTGCCAGCAGCTCGGGTTGGGGGGCAACGAATGAGCAGTTCTTC. Its translation is CASSSGWGATNEQFF. The full variable domain, with the rest looked up from reference TRBV7-9 and TRBJ2-1, is DTGVSQNPRHKITKRGQNVTFRCDPISEHNRLYWYRQTLGQGPEFLTYFQNEAQLEKSRLLSDRFSAERPKGSFSTLEIQRTEQGDSAMYLCASSSGWGATNEQFFGPGTRLTVL.

On this clone: This likely stems from a read error, as it lies one base from a far larger clone. The sample contains more than one DNA sequence encoding this CDR3. The rearrangement joins TRBV28 to TRBJ2-5; D gene unclear. CDR1 and CDR2 (germline): MDHEN, SYDVKM. The ends were cut back, 3 bases at V and 3 bases at J, with 2 bases in the middle. The CDR3 runs 11 residues. The CDR3 DNA follows: TGTGCCAGCAGTTTTGAAGAGACCCAGTACTTC. Translated, it gives CASSFEETQYF.